The 16 T cell receptor beta chains presented below share a single source sample, sequenced in a study of shared clonotypes between healthy human individuals. The repertoire was sequenced with immunoSEQ multiplex PCR; TCRdb's copy has only in-frame clones and lacks some. The repertoire holds approximately 640,000 clones, with roughly 87% as singletons. Material for sequencing was memory CD8+ T cells from PBMCs. As for subset: CD45RO+ cells pooled with CCR7-negative TemRA cells. Every receptor here comes from a man aged 18 to 29 in good health. Some clones in this sample may be carry-over from other donors' samples.

V usage is TRBV4-2 and J usage is TRBJ1-6; D is perhaps TRBD1 (6 bases). CDR3 length: 15 amino acids. Trimming took 1 base from V and 9 from J, leaving 13 bases between them. Per the germline V gene, CDR1 is LGHNA and CDR2 is YNFKEQ. The CDR3 DNA reads as TGTGCCAGCAGCCAAGCGGCAGGGGAGGTTTCACCCCTCCACTTT. Translated: CASSQAAGEVSPLHF.

In DNA form, the CDR3 reads TGTGCCAGCAGCGTAGAACGAGTGGGACAGTTTCCGTCTAGTGGCTACACCTTC. Encoded protein: CASSVERVGQFPSSGYTF. The chain recombines TRBV9 with TRBJ1-2; 7 bases align to TRBD1. Germline-derived CDR1 and CDR2 are SGDLS and YYNGEE. The CDR3 consists of 18 residues. With 0 bases clipped from V and 7 bases from J, the junction kept 18 bases outside the gene matches.

Only one count was recorded for this clone. The chain carries TRBV27 and TRBJ1-2; D unresolved. The germline gives CDR1 MNHEY, CDR2 SMNVEV (reference sequence). Trimming cost V 7 bases and J 3 bases, with 18 bases left between them. The CDR3 is made up of 15 amino acids. This CDR3 reads CASTPAPASYYGYTF. The CDR3 nucleotides are TGTGCCAGCACCCCGGCCCCGGCTAGCTACTATGGCTACACCTTC.

This clone appeared a single time. V gene TRBV6-5 combines with J gene TRBJ2-1; maybe TRBD2 (6 bases). Germline CDR1 reads MNHEY; CDR2 reads SVGAGI. The V and J ends lost 2 bases and 6 bases respectively, with 14 bases between them. This CDR3 has 15 amino acids. The CDR3 reads CASSYSGGRSNEQFF. Here the CDR3 DNA reads TGTGCCAGCAGTTACAGTGGTGGGAGGAGCAATGAGCAGTTCTTC.

The chain combines TRBV19 with TRBJ1-4; no firm D call. Germline values: CDR1 LNHDA, CDR2 SQIVND (reference sequence). V dropped 6 bases and J dropped 5 bases, with 13 bases sitting between them. There are 14 residues in the CDR3. This CDR3 is CASSIFSGNEKLFF. CDR3 DNA: TGTGCCAGTAGCATTTTCTCGGGAAATGAAAAACTGTTTTTT.

V usage is TRBV25-1 and J usage is TRBJ2-1; tentative D call: TRBD2 (5 bases). The ends were cut back, 6 bases at V and 4 bases at J, with 10 bases in the middle. The CDR3 spans 13 residues. The germline gives CDR1 MGHDK, CDR2 SYGVNS. CDR3 sequence: CASRDTSYNEQFF. For the CDR3, the DNA is TGTGCCAGCAGAGATACTAGTTACAATGAGCAGTTCTTC.

The chain employs TRBV11-2 and TRBJ2-7, with 8 bases aligning to TRBD1. Germline V CDR1 and CDR2: SGHAT, FQNNGV. J was trimmed by 10 bases and V by 5 bases; bases with no gene match: 10. The CDR3 runs to 13 residues. CDR3 protein: CASSPRTGWLQYF. DNA for the CDR3: TGTGCCAGCAGCCCACGGACAGGGTGGCTTCAGTACTTC.

This sequence joins TRBV27 and TRBJ1-2, with a weak D call TRBD1 (6 bases). The CDR3 has 16 residues. The V end was cut by 0 bases, the J end by 3 bases, with 14 bases between. CDR1 is MNHEY and CDR2 is SMNVEV in the germline V gene (reference sequence). CDR3 region: CASSLSPGQVHYGYTF. The CDR3 bases are TGTGCCAGCAGTTTATCGCCGGGACAAGTCCACTATGGCTACACCTTC.

V gene TRBV28 combines with J gene TRBJ1-5; D is ambiguous. Germline V gene data show CDR1 as MDHEN and CDR2 as SYDVKM. The CDR3 is made up of 14 amino acids. The V end lost 6 bases, the J end lost 0 bases, and 9 bases lay between the germline ends. The CDR3 nucleotides read TGTGCCAGCAGCCACCTTTATAGCAATCAGCCCCAGCATTTT. It yields the protein CASSHLYSNQPQHF.

The chain couples TRBV28 to TRBJ1-5, with D unclear. Between the trimmed V and J ends, which lost 4 bases and 0 bases, there was a span of 10 bases. The germline CDR1 and CDR2 sequences are MDHEN and SYDVKM. This CDR3 spans 15 amino acids. The CDR3 nucleotides are TGTGCCAGCAGTTACAAGCACGGTAGCAATCAGCCCCAGCATTTT. Residues: CASSYKHGSNQPQHF.

The chain has TRBV28 and TRBJ2-7; 10 nucleotides agree with TRBD1. V was pared by 5 bases and J by 7 bases, with 2 bases of the junction left unmatched. Per germline, CDR1 MDHEN and CDR2 SYDVKM. This CDR3 is built from 12 residues. CDR3 loop: CASSDRGQEQYF. The CDR3 DNA is TGTGCCAGCAGTGACAGGGGGCAAGAGCAGTACTTC.

The rearrangement uses TRBV30 and TRBJ1-2; D call uncertain. Trimming cost V 4 bases and J 8 bases, with 23 bases left between them. The germline gives CDR1 GTSNPN, CDR2 SVGIG (reference sequence). This CDR3 spans 15 amino acids. CDR3 protein: CAWNSIVWLTRGYTF. The CDR3 DNA is TGTGCCTGGAACTCGATTGTTTGGCTTACCCGAGGCTACACCTTC.

The rearrangement uses TRBV6-5 and TRBJ1-1; weak D call: TRBD1 (5 bases). The CDR3 spans 12 residues. Germline V lookup: CDR1 MNHEY, CDR2 SVGAGI. V shed 8 bases and J shed 4 bases, with 11 bases lying between them. The CDR3 here is CASGAAGTEAFF. Written as DNA, the CDR3 is TGTGCCAGCGGGGCTGCTGGCACTGAAGCTTTCTTT.

The J gene is TRBJ2-7, the V gene TRBV7-2, with 7 positions matching TRBD2. The V gene's germline CDR1 is SGHTA and CDR2 FQGNSA. This CDR3 contains 16 residues. The V gene end was trimmed by 5 bases and the J gene end by 0 bases; junction bases not matched to a gene: 10. The CDR3 spells CASSPSWRESSYEQYF. DNA of the CDR3: TGTGCCAGCAGCCCCAGCTGGCGGGAGAGCTCCTACGAGCAGTACTTC.

The chain is built from TRBV7-6 and TRBJ2-7; TRBD2 aligns across 11 bases. The CDR3 sequence is 17 residues long. V lost 5 bases and J lost 7; bases outside the gene matches: 16. The germline CDR1 and CDR2 sequences are SGHVS and FNYEAQ. CDR3 sequence: CASSPDPGTSGKSEQYF. The CDR3 DNA follows: TGTGCCAGCAGCCCCGACCCCGGGACTAGCGGCAAAAGTGAGCAGTACTTC.

The V call is TRBV27, the J call TRBJ2-7, with TRBD2 as a possible D gene (5 bases). Germline-derived CDR1 and CDR2 are MNHEY and SMNVEV (reference sequence). The CDR3 length is 14 residues. V lost 5 bases to trimming and J lost 1 base, with 12 bases between them. The CDR3 region has the DNA TGTGCCAGCAGTCCCTTGACTACATCCTACGAGCAGTACTTC. This translates into CASSPLTTSYEQYF.